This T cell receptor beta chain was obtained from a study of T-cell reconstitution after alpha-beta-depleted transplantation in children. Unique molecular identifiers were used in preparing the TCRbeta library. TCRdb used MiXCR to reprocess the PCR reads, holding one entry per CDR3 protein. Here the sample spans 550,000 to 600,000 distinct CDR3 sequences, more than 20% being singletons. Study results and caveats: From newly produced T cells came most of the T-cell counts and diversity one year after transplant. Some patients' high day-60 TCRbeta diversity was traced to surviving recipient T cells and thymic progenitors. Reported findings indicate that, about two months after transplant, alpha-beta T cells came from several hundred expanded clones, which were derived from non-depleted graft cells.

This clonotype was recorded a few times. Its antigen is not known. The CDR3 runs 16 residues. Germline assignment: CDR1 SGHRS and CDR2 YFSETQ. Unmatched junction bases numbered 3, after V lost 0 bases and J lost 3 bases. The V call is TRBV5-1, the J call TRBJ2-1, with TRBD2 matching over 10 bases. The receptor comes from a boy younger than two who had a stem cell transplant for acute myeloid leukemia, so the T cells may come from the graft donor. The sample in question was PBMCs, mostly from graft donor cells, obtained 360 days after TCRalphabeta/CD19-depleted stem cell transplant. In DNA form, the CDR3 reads TGCGCCAGCAGCTTGGTTCCTAGCGGGGGCTACAATGAGCAGTTCTTC. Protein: CASSLVPSGGYNEQFF.